This TCR beta chain was captured by sequencing in a study of blood T cells in healthy people across ages. Study-wide points: Diversity was higher, and naive CD4+ cells more numerous, in long-lived donors than in aged donors.

A note on this clonotype: Its specificity is not known.

Donors were healthy Caucasian individuals from Russia aged roughly 6 to 90. The second PCR ran about 6 to 12 cycles with a sample-barcoded 5' primer and J-beta primers. TCRdb re-derived calls from the 5' RACE reads in MiXCR, one entry per CDR3 protein. The table lists over 1,200,000 distinct CDR3 sequences, approximately 59% of them singletons. Trimming took 5 bases from V and 4 from J, leaving 14 bases between them. CDR1 and CDR2 from the germline V gene are SGHTA and FQGNSA. CDR3 size: 14 residues. The sequenced sample was blood. The TCR comes from a man younger than 35 in good health. The chain combines TRBV7-2 with TRBJ1-1; D is unclear. CDR3 nucleotide sequence: TGTGCCAGCAGCCCGGTCGGGGTTAGCACTGAAGCTTTCTTT. Protein product: CASSPVGVSTEAFF.